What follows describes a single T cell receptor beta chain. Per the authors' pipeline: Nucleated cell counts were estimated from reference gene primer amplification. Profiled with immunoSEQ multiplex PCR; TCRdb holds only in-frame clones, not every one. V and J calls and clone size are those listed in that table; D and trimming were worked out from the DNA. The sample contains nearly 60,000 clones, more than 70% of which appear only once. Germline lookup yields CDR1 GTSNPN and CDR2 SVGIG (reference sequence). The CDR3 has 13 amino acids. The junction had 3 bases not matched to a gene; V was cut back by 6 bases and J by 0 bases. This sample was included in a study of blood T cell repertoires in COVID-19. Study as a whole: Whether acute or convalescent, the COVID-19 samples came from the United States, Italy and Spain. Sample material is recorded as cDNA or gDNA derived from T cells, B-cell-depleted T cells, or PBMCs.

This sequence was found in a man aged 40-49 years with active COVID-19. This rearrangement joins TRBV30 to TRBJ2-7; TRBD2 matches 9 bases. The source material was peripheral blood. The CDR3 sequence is CACRSGSSYEQYF. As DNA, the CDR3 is TGTGCCTGTCGTAGCGGGAGCTCCTACGAGCAGTACTTC.